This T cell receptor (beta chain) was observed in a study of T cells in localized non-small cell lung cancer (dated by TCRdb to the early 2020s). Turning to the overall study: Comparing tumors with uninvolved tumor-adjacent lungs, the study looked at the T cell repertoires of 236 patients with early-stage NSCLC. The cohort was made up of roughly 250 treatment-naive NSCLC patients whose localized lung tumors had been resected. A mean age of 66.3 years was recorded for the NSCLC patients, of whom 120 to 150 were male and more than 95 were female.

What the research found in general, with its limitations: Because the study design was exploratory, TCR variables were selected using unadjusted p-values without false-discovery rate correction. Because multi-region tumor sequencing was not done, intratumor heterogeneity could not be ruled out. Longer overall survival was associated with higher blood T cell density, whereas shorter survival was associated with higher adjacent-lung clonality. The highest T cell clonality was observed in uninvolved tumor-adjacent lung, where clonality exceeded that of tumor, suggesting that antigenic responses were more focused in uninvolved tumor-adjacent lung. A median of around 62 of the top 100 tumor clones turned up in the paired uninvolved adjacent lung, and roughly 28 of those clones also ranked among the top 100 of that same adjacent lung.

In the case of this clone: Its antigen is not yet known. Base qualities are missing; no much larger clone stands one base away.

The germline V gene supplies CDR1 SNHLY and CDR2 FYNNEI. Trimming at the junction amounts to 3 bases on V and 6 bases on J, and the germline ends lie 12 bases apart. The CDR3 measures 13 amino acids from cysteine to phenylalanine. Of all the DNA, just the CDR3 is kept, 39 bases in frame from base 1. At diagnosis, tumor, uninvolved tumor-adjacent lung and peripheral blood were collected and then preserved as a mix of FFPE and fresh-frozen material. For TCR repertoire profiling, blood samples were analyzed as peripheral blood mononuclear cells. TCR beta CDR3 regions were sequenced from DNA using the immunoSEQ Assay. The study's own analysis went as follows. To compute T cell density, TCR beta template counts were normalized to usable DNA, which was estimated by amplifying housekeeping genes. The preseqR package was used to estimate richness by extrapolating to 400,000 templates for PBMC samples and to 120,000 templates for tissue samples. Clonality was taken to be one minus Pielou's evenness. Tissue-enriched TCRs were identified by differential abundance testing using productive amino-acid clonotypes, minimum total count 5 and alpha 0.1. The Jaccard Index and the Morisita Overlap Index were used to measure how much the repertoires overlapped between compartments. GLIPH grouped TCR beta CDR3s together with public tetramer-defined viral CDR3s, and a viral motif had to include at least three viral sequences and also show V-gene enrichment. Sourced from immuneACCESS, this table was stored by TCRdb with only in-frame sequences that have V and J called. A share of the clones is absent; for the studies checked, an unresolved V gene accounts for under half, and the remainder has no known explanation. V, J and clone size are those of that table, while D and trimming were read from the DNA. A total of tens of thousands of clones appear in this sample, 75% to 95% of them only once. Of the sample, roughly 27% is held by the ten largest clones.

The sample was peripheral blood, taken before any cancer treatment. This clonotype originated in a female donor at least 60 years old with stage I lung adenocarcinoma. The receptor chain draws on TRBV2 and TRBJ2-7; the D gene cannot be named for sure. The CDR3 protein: CASSDTNKGEQYF. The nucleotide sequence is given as TGTGCCAGCAGTGATACAAACAAGGGCGAGCAGTACTTC.